The 14 T cell receptor beta chains given below trace back to one sample, sequenced in a study of glioma-infiltrating T cells after dendritic cell vaccination. Method: immunoSEQ multiplex PCR; TCRdb's copy keeps in-frame clones and lacks some. The sample gives roughly 83,000 clones, 85% to 90% of which show up once; 15% to 18% is in the top ten. The specimen was blood, collected before dendritic cell vaccination. The receptors derive from a human donor with glioblastoma.

This chain joins TRBV13 and TRBJ1-6; TRBD1 might be the D (6 bases). Deletions cut 8 bases from V and 0 bases from J, with 14 bases between. This CDR3 spans 16 amino acids. CDR1 PRHDT and CDR2 FYEKMQ come from the germline V gene (reference sequence). In DNA form, the CDR3 reads TGTGCCAGCGGGGGCCAGGGAGCCTCCTATAATTCACCCCTCCACTTT. Amino acids: CASGGQGASYNSPLHF.

The rearrangement uses TRBV29-1 and TRBJ2-7; 10 nucleotides line up with TRBD2. CDR1 SQVTM and CDR2 ANQGSEA come from the germline V gene. The CDR3 runs 14 residues. Losses at the gene ends were 6 bases for V and 3 bases for J; bases not matched to a gene: 8. The CDR3 DNA follows: TGCAGCGTCTGGACTAGCGGAGGGTTCTACGAGCAGTACTTC. This sequence encodes CSVWTSGGFYEQYF.

The rearrangement links TRBV6-5 to TRBJ1-2, with D possibly TRBD1 on 6 matching bases. V was clipped by 0 bases and J by 4 bases, with 12 bases between them. The CDR3 covers 15 residues. CDR1 is MNHEY, CDR2 SVGAGI, per germline. Here the CDR3 reads CASSYSQGLIYGYTF. CDR3 DNA sequence: TGTGCCAGCAGTTACTCGCAGGGGTTGATCTATGGCTACACCTTC.

The chain employs TRBV20-1 and TRBJ1-1, with D possibly TRBD1 on 5 matching bases. Trimming took off 6 bases at V and 8 bases at J, with 13 bases between the two ends. CDR3 length equals 11 residues. Germline CDR1 reads DFQATT; CDR2 reads SNEGSKA (reference sequence). In DNA, the CDR3 is TGCAGTGCCGACAGAGCATCCGAAGCTTTCTTT. Encoded protein: CSADRASEAFF.

This clone has just one count. The gene calls are TRBV4-1 and TRBJ1-5; 7 nucleotides match TRBD1. Per the germline V gene, CDR1 is MGHRA and CDR2 is YSYEKL. CDR3 length equals 16 residues. Trimming cost V 0 bases and J 3 bases; bases outside gene matches: 5. The CDR3 bases are TGCGCCAGCAGCCAAGATGGGGGACAGCCCAATCAGCCCCAGCATTTT. This sequence encodes CASSQDGGQPNQPQHF.

The chain employs TRBV7-2 and TRBJ1-5; D is undetermined. V was clipped by 1 base and J by 4 bases, with 8 bases between them. In germline, CDR1 is SGHTA, CDR2 FQGNSA. The CDR3 length is 14 residues. CDR3 DNA sequence: TGTGCCAGCAGCTTAGGCCTTCGGAATCAGCCCCAGCATTTT. Encoded protein: CASSLGLRNQPQHF. The full variable domain, completed using reference TRBV7-2 and TRBJ1-5, is GAGVSQSPSNKVTEKGKDVELRCDPISGHTALYWYRQSLGQGLEFLIYFQGNSAPDKSGLPSDRFSAERTGGSVSTLTIQRTQQEDSAVYLCASSLGLRNQPQHFGDGTRLSIL.

The chain recombines TRBV27 with TRBJ2-2; 13 positions agree with TRBD2. This CDR3 contains 18 residues. Trimming removed 5 bases from V and 3 bases from J; junction bases left unmatched: 9. The V gene's germline CDR1 is MNHEY and CDR2 SMNVEV (reference sequence). The CDR3 protein is CASSRLTSGRAHTGELFF. The CDR3 DNA reads as TGTGCCAGCAGTAGATTAACTAGCGGGAGGGCCCACACCGGGGAGCTGTTTTTT.

This clone showed up just once. V is TRBV6-5 and J is TRBJ2-3; D remains ambiguous. V lost 6 bases to trimming and J lost 4 bases, with 8 bases between them. The CDR3 is 12 residues long. Germline V gene data show CDR1 as MNHEY and CDR2 as SVGAGI. The CDR3 DNA reads as TGTGCCAGCAGAAGCTTCTCAGATACGCAGTATTTT. The encoded protein is CASRSFSDTQYF.

The rearrangement uses TRBV5-4 and TRBJ2-5, with 7 bases fitting TRBD2. The CDR3 has 14 amino acids. Germline lookup yields CDR1 SGHNT and CDR2 YYREEE (reference sequence). J lost 5 bases, V lost 3 bases, and 7 bases had no gene match. The CDR3 coding sequence is TGTGCCAGCAGCTCCCCGCCCGGGGGGGAGACCCAGTACTTC. The encoded protein is CASSSPPGGETQYF.

V gene TRBV5-5 combines with J gene TRBJ2-5; the D gene is possibly TRBD1 (6 bases). Trimming stripped 6 bases from V and 1 base from J, with 22 bases between. The CDR3 loop spans 17 amino acids. Looked up from germline, CDR1 is SGHKS and CDR2 is YYEKEE (reference sequence). CDR3 in DNA: TGTGCCAGCATCCGCCTAGGGGGATCGGACAGCCAAGAGACCCAGTACTTC. Translating it yields CASIRLGGSDSQETQYF.

The rearrangement links TRBV15 to TRBJ2-7; 8 bases agree with TRBD1. Trimming cost V 3 bases and J 3 bases; bases outside gene matches: 4. The V gene's germline CDR1 is LNHNV and CDR2 YYDKDF (reference sequence). The CDR3 is made up of 14 amino acids. The CDR3 here is CATSSDRGLYEQYF. The CDR3 bases are TGTGCCACCAGCAGCGACAGGGGCCTCTACGAGCAGTACTTC. The full variable domain, its missing parts supplied by reference TRBV15 and TRBJ2-7, is DAMVIQNPRYQVTQFGKPVTLSCSQTLNHNVMYWYQQKSSQAPKLLFHYYDKDFNNEADTPDNFQSRRPNTSFCFLDIRSPGLGDTAMYLCATSSDRGLYEQYFGPGTRLTVT.

CDR3 in DNA: TGCAGCGTTCAGTTACAGGGACGGAGCACAGATACGCAGTATTTT. It translates to CSVQLQGRSTDTQYF. The V and J genes are TRBV29-1 and TRBJ2-3, with D perhaps TRBD1 (6 bases). CDR1 is SQVTM and CDR2 is ANQGSEA in the germline V gene. CDR3 length: 15 amino acids. The germline V and J ends were trimmed by 5 bases and 0 bases, with 15 bases remaining between them.

The chain combines TRBV6-1 with TRBJ1-2; tentatively, D is TRBD1 (6 bases). CDR3 size: 14 residues. The V end was cut by 8 bases, the J end by 8 bases, with 21 bases between. Germline CDR1 reads MNHNS; CDR2 reads SASEGT. The CDR3 loop reads CASQDRRGARGYTF. Written as DNA, the CDR3 is TGTGCCAGCCAAGACAGGCGAGGGGCGCGGGGCTACACCTTC.

On this clone itself: Different DNA sequences within this sample yield the same CDR3. This sequence joins TRBV2 and TRBJ1-1; D unclear. Trimming stripped 0 bases from V and 1 base from J, with 6 bases between. Germline V gives CDR1 SNHLY, CDR2 FYNNEI. The CDR3 sequence is 14 residues long. This chain's CDR3 is CASSEAGRNTEAFF. The DNA of the CDR3 is TGTGCCAGCAGTGAAGCAGGGAGGAACACTGAAGCTTTCTTT.